Listed below are T cell receptor beta chains from one sample, sequenced in a study of blood T cell repertoires in COVID-19. Sequenced by immunoSEQ multiplex PCR; TCRdb stores in-frame clones only, minus some. This sample has a few hundred thousand clones; 80% to 95% occur once, and the top ten carry nearly 7%. The material sequenced was peripheral blood. Receptors were obtained from a woman between 25 and 40 years old with COVID-19, enrolled during active disease. Both conserved end residues are part of each CDR3. The D gene is left open where the match is weak.

j_call v_call d_call cdr3_aa
TRBJ2-2 TRBV11-2 - CASSLSRGIDGELFF
TRBJ1-5 TRBV6-2/TRBV6-3 TRBD1 CASSYSGTGGFQPQHF
TRBJ1-5 TRBV4-3 - CASSLSRHYSNQPQHF
TRBJ2-7 TRBV29-1 - CSVEDRDRYEQYF
TRBJ2-5 TRBV6-2/TRBV6-3 TRBD1 CASSGPTGNLETQYF
TRBJ1-3 TRBV14 - CASSLVSGNTIYF
TRBJ1-2 TRBV7-2 - CASSLFQGNYGYTF
TRBJ2-1 TRBV2 - CASTPRRYNEQFF
TRBJ1-5 TRBV27 - CASSFWRGMLGPNQPQHF
TRBJ2-1 TRBV4-2 TRBD1 CASSLEGTGGGYEQFF
TRBJ2-3 TRBV6-4 TRBD2 CASSDGPGRALDTQYF
TRBJ1-3 TRBV21-1 - CASSKRKSRDKDRNTIYF
TRBJ2-1 TRBV28 TRBD1 CASSSFTTGGHEQFF
TRBJ2-2 TRBV10-3 TRBD1 CAIEKDRGTGELFF
TRBJ1-2 TRBV18 TRBD1 CASFPGQGYGYTF
TRBJ2-2 TRBV28 - CASVPNTGELFF
TRBJ1-1 TRBV6-2/TRBV6-3 - CASSPRMNTEAFF